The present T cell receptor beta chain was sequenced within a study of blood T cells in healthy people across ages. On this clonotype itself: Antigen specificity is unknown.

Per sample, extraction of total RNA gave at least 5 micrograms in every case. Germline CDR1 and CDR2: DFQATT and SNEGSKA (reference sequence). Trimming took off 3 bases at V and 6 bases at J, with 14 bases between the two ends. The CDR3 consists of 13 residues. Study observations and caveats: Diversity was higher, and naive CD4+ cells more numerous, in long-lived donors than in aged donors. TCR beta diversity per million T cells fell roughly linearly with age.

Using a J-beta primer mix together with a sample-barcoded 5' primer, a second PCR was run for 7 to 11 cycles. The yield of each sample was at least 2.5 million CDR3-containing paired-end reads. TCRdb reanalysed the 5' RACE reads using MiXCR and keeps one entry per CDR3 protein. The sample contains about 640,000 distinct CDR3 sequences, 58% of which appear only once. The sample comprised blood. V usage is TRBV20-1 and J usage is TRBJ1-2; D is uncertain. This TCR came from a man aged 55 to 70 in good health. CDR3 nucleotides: TGCAGTGCTAGGGCCGCGGGTTTTGATGGCTACACCTTC. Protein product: CSARAAGFDGYTF.